Following are 18 T cell receptor beta chains from one sample sequenced in a study of beta chain features in type 1 diabetes. What was sequenced were expressed TCRB transcripts, since all of the isolated RNA had been reverse transcribed. Here immunoSEQ multiplex PCR was the method, and the copy in TCRdb shows in-frame clones only, minus some. The profile covers about 360,000 clones, with around 13% appearing a single time and around 0.02% taken by the ten largest. Sequenced: naive CD4+ T cells from blood. These receptors were taken from a man aged 18 to 35 in good health.

This clone has a handful of counts. This chain connects TRBV7-2 to TRBJ2-5; 9 bases are a match to TRBD2. The CDR3 runs to 16 residues. V dropped 5 bases and J dropped 3; count of bases not matched to a gene: 10. Germline assignment: CDR1 SGHTA and CDR2 FQGNSA. CDR3: CASSVVFSGGKETQYF. The DNA for the CDR3 is TGTGCCAGCAGCGTAGTCTTTAGCGGGGGTAAAGAGACCCAGTACTTC.

The chain carries TRBV5-4 and TRBJ2-1, with 9 bases lining up with TRBD2. V was clipped by 0 bases and J by 8 bases; unmatched bases: 12. This CDR3 is 17 amino acids long. The germline V gene has CDR1 SGHNT and CDR2 YYREEE (reference sequence). CDR3 nucleotide sequence: TGTGCCAGCAGCTTGGGGGGGTTTAGCGGGAGTAGGGATGAGCAGTTCTTC. This sequence encodes CASSLGGFSGSRDEQFF.

The chain joins TRBV7-2 to TRBJ2-1; D perhaps matches TRBD1 (5 bases). V lost 4 bases and J lost 10, with 14 bases in between. The CDR3 covers 13 residues. Germline lookup yields CDR1 SGHTA and CDR2 FQGNSA. The CDR3: CASSSRQLGEQFF. The DNA of the CDR3 is TGTGCCAGCAGCTCAAGACAGTTAGGGGAGCAGTTCTTC.

This clone was detected a few times. The chain is built from TRBV7-2 and TRBJ1-1; 7 nucleotides line up with TRBD1. V dropped 5 bases and J dropped 6; count of bases not matched to a gene: 12. Germline V gene data show CDR1 as SGHTA and CDR2 as FQGNSA. There are 15 residues in the CDR3. CDR3 in DNA: TGTGCCAGCAGCCGGGACAGCTCGGGGGAGGCTGAAGCTTTCTTT. Translated, it gives CASSRDSSGEAEAFF.

The rearrangement uses TRBV11-2 and TRBJ2-4; 10 nucleotides agree with TRBD2. Germline trimming cut 2 bases from V and 4 bases from J; bases unmatched to any gene: 8. The CDR3 loop spans 17 amino acids. The germline V gene has CDR1 SGHAT and CDR2 FQNNGV. CDR3 in amino acids: CASSLSYRAGGKNIQYF. The DNA of the CDR3 is TGTGCCAGCAGCTTATCATATCGAGCGGGAGGGAAAAACATTCAGTACTTC.

Details on this clone: The junction departs from germline at one end; a sequencing error may be responsible. The chain uses TRBV15 and TRBJ2-1; 8 nucleotides match TRBD2. This CDR3 contains 16 residues. The germline CDR1 and CDR2 sequences are LNHNV and YYDKDF (reference sequence). The CDR3 loop is CATSGEGLARTNEQFF. The CDR3 DNA reads TGTGCCACCAGCGGAGAAGGACTAGCTAGAACCAATGAGCAGTTCTTC.

The chain couples TRBV6-5 to TRBJ1-4; no clear D gene. This CDR3 comprises 15 residues. V was clipped by 2 bases and J by 8 bases, with 15 bases between them. Germline CDR1 and CDR2: MNHEY and SVGAGI. The CDR3 sequence: CASSYIGRDREKLFF. The DNA of the CDR3 is TGTGCCAGCAGTTACATCGGGAGGGATCGGGAAAAACTGTTTTTT.

The V and J genes are TRBV6-1 and TRBJ1-5, with TRBD1 matching 9 bases. The CDR3 is made up of 15 amino acids. Germline CDR1 and CDR2: MNHNS and SASEGT. V was clipped by 7 bases and J by 2 bases; unmatched bases: 6. CDR3 nucleotide sequence: TGTGCCAGCATGGGACAGGGATCTCGCAATCAGCCCCAGCATTTT. Protein product: CASMGQGSRNQPQHF.

The gene calls are TRBV14 and TRBJ2-7; D may be TRBD1 (6 bases). Germline V CDR1 and CDR2: SGHDN, FVKESK. V lost 4 bases to trimming and J lost 6 bases, with 16 bases between them. This CDR3 has 14 amino acids. The CDR3 coding sequence is TGTGCCAGCAGCCCCCGGACAGACGGAGCCGAGCAGTACTTC. This gives the protein CASSPRTDGAEQYF.

The chain is built from TRBV11-2 and TRBJ2-5, with unresolved D. Trimming cost V 2 bases and J 5 bases, with 3 bases left between them. Germline-derived CDR1 and CDR2 are SGHAT and FQNNGV. CDR3 size: 11 residues. Here the CDR3 reads CASSLSETQYF. CDR3 bases: TGTGCCAGCAGCTTATCGGAGACCCAGTACTTC.

The chain employs TRBV5-1 and TRBJ2-2; 10 positions agree with TRBD1. With V trimmed by 4 bases and J by 1 base, 1 base remained unmatched. The length of the CDR3 is 15 residues. CDR1 is SGHRS and CDR2 is YFSETQ in the germline V gene. The CDR3: CASSGTGENTGELFF. CDR3 nucleotides: TGCGCCAGCAGCGGGACAGGGGAGAACACCGGGGAGCTGTTTTTT.

This sequence joins TRBV28 and TRBJ2-3; no reliable D call. The CDR3 spans 10 residues. With 7 bases removed from V and 4 bases from J, the gap between germline ends came to 3 bases. The germline V gene encodes CDR1 MDHEN and CDR2 SYDVKM. The CDR3 reads CASTSDTQYF. In DNA, the CDR3 is TGTGCCAGCACATCAGATACGCAGTATTTT.

This clone turned up a few times. The V and J genes are TRBV9 and TRBJ2-3; D unresolved. Germline lookup yields CDR1 SGDLS and CDR2 YYNGEE. Trimming stripped 0 bases from V and 2 bases from J, with 7 bases between. This CDR3 region has 14 residues. In DNA, the CDR3 is TGTGCCAGCAGCGTAGGCGGTCACACAGATACGCAGTATTTT. Its translation: CASSVGGHTDTQYF.

This clone has only a few counts. The V call is TRBV7-8, the J call TRBJ2-3; D is perhaps TRBD2 (5 bases). From germline, CDR1 is SGHVS and CDR2 FQNEAQ. The CDR3 loop spans 15 amino acids. Trimming removed 1 base at V and 2 bases at J, with 10 bases between. The CDR3 reads CASSLVLGDTDTQYF. DNA for the CDR3: TGTGCCAGCAGCTTAGTTCTGGGAGACACAGATACGCAGTATTTT.

The gene calls are TRBV28 and TRBJ1-2; maybe TRBD1 (6 bases). The length of the CDR3 is 13 residues. CDR1 and CDR2 (germline): MDHEN, SYDVKM. The V gene lost 7 bases and the J gene lost 1 base, with 10 bases spanning the gap. CDR3 residues: CASTQGHNYGYTF. The DNA for the CDR3 is TGTGCCAGCACACAGGGACATAACTATGGCTACACCTTC.

This clone was seen a handful of times. The V and J genes are TRBV29-1 and TRBJ2-2; tentative D call: TRBD1 (6 bases). The V end lost 7 bases, the J end lost 1 base, and 7 bases lay between the germline ends. The CDR3 loop spans 12 amino acids. Germline CDR1 SQVTM, CDR2 ANQGSEA. CDR3 sequence reads: CSGTENTGELFF. CDR3 bases: TGCAGCGGGACAGAGAACACCGGGGAGCTGTTTTTT.

This clone came up a few times. The rearrangement links TRBV5-4 to TRBJ1-1; D is ambiguous. This CDR3 is built from 14 residues. The V end lost 1 base, the J end lost 1 base, and 8 bases lay between the germline ends. CDR1 is SGHNT and CDR2 is YYREEE in the germline V gene (reference sequence). CDR3: CASSLLEPNTEAFF. DNA for the CDR3: TGTGCCAGCAGCTTGTTAGAACCGAACACTGAAGCTTTCTTT. Drawing the rest from reference TRBV5-4 and TRBJ1-1, the complete variable domain is ETGVTQSPTHLIKTRGQQVTLRCSSQSGHNTVSWYQQALGQGPQFIFQYYREEENGRGNFPPRFSGLQFPNYSSELNVNALELDDSALYLCASSLLEPNTEAFFGQGTRLTVV.

This clone turned up a few times. The chain has TRBV7-8 and TRBJ2-7; 14 nucleotides align to TRBD2. CDR3 length equals 18 residues. The V segment lost 5 bases and the J segment 4 bases; nucleotides outside the gene matches: 13. CDR1 and CDR2 (germline): SGHVS, FQNEAQ. The CDR3 sequence: CASSGGLAGEGYLYEQYF. CDR3 DNA sequence: TGTGCCAGCAGCGGGGGACTAGCGGGAGAAGGGTATTTGTACGAGCAGTACTTC.